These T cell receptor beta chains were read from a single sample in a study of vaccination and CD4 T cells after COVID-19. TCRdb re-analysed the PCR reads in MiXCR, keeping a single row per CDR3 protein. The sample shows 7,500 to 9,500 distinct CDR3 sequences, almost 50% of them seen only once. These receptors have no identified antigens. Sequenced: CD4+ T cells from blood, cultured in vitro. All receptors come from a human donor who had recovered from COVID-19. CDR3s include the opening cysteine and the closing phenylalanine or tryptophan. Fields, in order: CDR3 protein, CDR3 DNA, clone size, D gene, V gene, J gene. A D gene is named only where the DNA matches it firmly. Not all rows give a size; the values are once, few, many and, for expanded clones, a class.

CSAPQGKGNQPQHF	TGCAGTGCTCCCCAGGGAAAGGGCAATCAGCCCCAGCATTTT	few	-	TRBV20-1	TRBJ1-5
CASSRGRRPGSSYNSPLHF	TGTGCCAGCAGTCGTGGCCGGAGACCGGGGAGCTCCTATAATTCACCCCTCCACTTT	few	-	TRBV6-1	TRBJ1-6
CASSLLGEGRNEQFF	TGCGCCAGCAGCTTGTTGGGGGAGGGCCGCAATGAGCAGTTCTTC	few	TRBD2	TRBV5-1	TRBJ2-1
CASSPGQGGQNQPQHF	TGTGCCAGCTCACCAGGACAGGGAGGCCAAAATCAGCCCCAGCATTTT	-	TRBD1	TRBV18	TRBJ1-5
CASSLVQGNTEAFF	TGCGCCAGCAGCTTGGTCCAGGGGAACACTGAAGCTTTCTTT	-	-	TRBV5-1	TRBJ1-1
CASSLDREPGEAFF	TGTGCCAGCAGTTTGGACAGGGAGCCCGGTGAAGCTTTCTTT	-	TRBD1	TRBV6-2/TRBV6-3	TRBJ1-1
CATSDSGLVNEQFF	TGTGCCACCAGTGATTCAGGACTAGTCAATGAGCAGTTCTTC	few	TRBD2	TRBV24-1	TRBJ2-1
CASRTTGDNQPQHF	TGTGCCAGCAGGACGACAGGGGATAATCAGCCCCAGCATTTT	few	TRBD1	TRBV2	TRBJ1-5
CASSRQGTYEQYF	TGTGCCAGTAGTCGACAGGGAACCTACGAGCAGTACTTC	-	TRBD1	TRBV19	TRBJ2-7
CSVVAGQGRYEQFF	TGCAGCGTTGTGGCCGGACAGGGTAGGTATGAGCAGTTCTTC	-	TRBD1	TRBV29-1	TRBJ2-1
CASRRTVLGANVLTF	TGTGCCAGCAGAAGGACGGTTCTTGGGGCCAACGTCCTGACTTTC	-	-	TRBV6-1	TRBJ2-6
CASSLENSNQPQHF	TGTGCCAGCAGTCTTGAGAATAGCAATCAGCCCCAGCATTTT	-	-	TRBV6-1	TRBJ1-5
CASSYESNQPQHF	TGCGCCAGCAGCTATGAGAGCAATCAGCCCCAGCATTTT	-	-	TRBV5-1	TRBJ1-5
CSVGQRGETQYF	TGCAGCGTTGGGCAGCGGGGAGAGACCCAGTACTTC	-	TRBD2	TRBV29-1	TRBJ2-5
CASSLWAGVYNSPLHF	TGTGCCAGCAGTTTATGGGCAGGGGTGTATAATTCACCCCTCCACTTT	-	-	TRBV27	TRBJ1-6
CASSKGLAASYNEQFF	TGTGCCAGCAGCAAGGGACTAGCCGCCTCCTACAATGAGCAGTTCTTC	few	-	TRBV21-1	TRBJ2-1
CASSLFQALGGAFF	TGTGCCAGCAGTTTATTTCAGGCCCTTGGGGGAGCTTTCTTT	-	-	TRBV28	TRBJ1-1
CASSRQGAPGEQYF	TGTGCCAGTAGTCGACAGGGGGCGCCTGGCGAGCAGTACTTC	-	TRBD1	TRBV19	TRBJ2-7
CSASGWANEKLFF	TGCAGCGCCTCAGGTTGGGCTAATGAAAAACTGTTTTTT	medium-sized	-	TRBV29-1	TRBJ1-4
CAISEFGNEQFF	TGTGCCATCAGTGAGTTTGGCAATGAGCAGTTCTTC	medium-sized	-	TRBV10-3	TRBJ2-1
CAWSVLAEVSGANVLTF	TGTGCCTGGAGTGTACTGGCAGAGGTCTCTGGGGCCAACGTCCTGACTTTC	-	-	TRBV30	TRBJ2-6
CASSRRLAGAYNEQFF	TGTGCCAGTAGTAGACGGCTAGCGGGCGCATACAATGAGCAGTTCTTC	few	TRBD2	TRBV19	TRBJ2-1
CASSPSRGGIGISPLHF	TGTGCCAGCAGCCCAAGCCGTGGGGGTATCGGGATTTCACCCCTCCACTTT	-	-	TRBV12-3/TRBV12-4	TRBJ1-6
CSANLAREQYF	TGCAGTGCTAATCTCGCCCGCGAGCAGTACTTC	-	-	TRBV20-1	TRBJ2-7
CASSDILGGYGYTF	TGTGCCAGCAGCGACATTCTCGGGGGCTATGGCTACACCTTC	-	-	TRBV2	TRBJ1-2
CASSPRDSLPNTEAFF	TGTGCCAGCAGCCCCCGGGACAGCTTACCGAACACTGAAGCTTTCTTT	-	TRBD1	TRBV9	TRBJ1-1
CASSTGPKIYEQYF	TGTGCCAGCAGTACGGGGCCGAAGATCTACGAGCAGTACTTC	-	-	TRBV28	TRBJ2-7
CRAQGSADYGYTF	TGCAGGGCACAGGGGTCAGCCGACTATGGCTACACCTTC	-	TRBD1	TRBV20-1	TRBJ1-2
CASSLERPTSGNTIYF	TGTGCCAGCAGCTTAGAACGTCCGACCTCTGGAAACACCATATATTTT	-	-	TRBV7-2	TRBJ1-3